The 12 T cell receptor beta chains given below trace back to one sample, sequenced in a study of cytomegalovirus exposure and HLA in healthy donors. 60 Vbeta and 13 Jbeta primers were used in PCR. Libraries were prepared by immunoSEQ multiplex PCR; TCRdb keeps only in-frame clonotypes and omits some of them. The sample has some 130,000 clones; 70% to 80% are singletons. Sequencing input: PBMCs. These receptors all stem from a man aged 25 to 40 in good health and CMV-seronegative.

The chain has TRBV6-6 and TRBJ1-1, with a possible D match to TRBD1 (6 bases). The germline V gene encodes CDR1 MNHNY and CDR2 SVGAGI (reference sequence). The CDR3 loop spans 13 amino acids. V lost 6 bases to trimming and J lost 5 bases, with 13 bases between them. The CDR3 region has the DNA TGTGCCAGCAGCCCTAAAAGGGGGACTGAAGCTTTCTTT. Translation gives CASSPKRGTEAFF.

J is TRBJ2-3 and V is TRBV9; D is unclear. Germline V lookup: CDR1 SGDLS, CDR2 YYNGEE. V lost 4 bases and J 1 base, leaving 10 bases between the germline ends. The CDR3 consists of 14 residues. CDR3 residues: CASSQLVGTDTQYF. As DNA, the CDR3 is TGTGCCAGCAGCCAACTTGTGGGCACAGATACGCAGTATTTT.

The genes are TRBV23-1 and TRBJ2-6; 9 bases are shared with TRBD1. TRBV23-1 belongs to the ORF category, with a function that is uncertain. This CDR3 has 23 amino acids. J gave up 2 bases and V 2 bases, and 22 bases lay outside the gene matches. CDR3 nucleotides: TGCGCCAGCAGTCAAAAACCCTGGGACAGGGTGATGTTTTGGTTGGCTGGGGCCAACGTCCTGACTTTC. This codes for CASSQKPWDRVMFWLAGANVLTF.

The V call is TRBV9, the J call TRBJ2-7; 14 nucleotides line up with TRBD2. From germline, CDR1 is SGDLS and CDR2 YYNGEE. V lost 4 bases and J lost 7; bases outside the gene matches: 10. This CDR3 is 16 amino acids long. The CDR3, as DNA: TGTGCCAGCAGCCCAACCGGGACTAGCGGGAGTGGTGAGCAGTACTTC. It yields the protein CASSPTGTSGSGEQYF. The variable domain in full, completed from reference TRBV9 and TRBJ2-7, reads DSGVTQTPKHLITATGQRVTLRCSPRSGDLSVYWYQQSLDQGLQFLIQYYNGEERAKGNILERFSAQQFPDLHSELNLSSLELGDSALYFCASSPTGTSGSGEQYFGPGTRLTVT.

The genes are TRBV27 and TRBJ2-1; D is possibly TRBD1 (5 bases). V was clipped by 2 bases and J by 4 bases, with 12 bases between them. The CDR3 is made up of 15 amino acids. The germline V gene encodes CDR1 MNHEY and CDR2 SMNVEV (reference sequence). CDR3 region: CASSLDSYPYNEQFF. In nucleotides, the CDR3 is TGTGCCAGCAGTTTAGACAGTTACCCTTACAATGAGCAGTTCTTC.

This chain joins TRBV19 and TRBJ2-3; TRBD1 matches at 11 bases. The J segment lost 7 bases and the V segment lost 6 bases, leaving 15 bases of the junction unmatched. In germline, CDR1 is LNHDA, CDR2 SQIVND (reference sequence). CDR3 size: 17 residues. CDR3: CASRPGQGVFSRNTQYF. CDR3 in DNA: TGTGCCAGTAGACCGGGACAGGGGGTATTTTCTCGGAATACGCAGTATTTT.

The V and J genes are TRBV6-5 and TRBJ1-2; 8 nucleotides match TRBD1. Trimming cost V 5 bases and J 2 bases; bases outside gene matches: 4. CDR1 is MNHEY and CDR2 is SVGAGI in the germline V gene. The CDR3 sequence is 14 residues long. CDR3 residues: CASSDWTGNYGYTF. The CDR3 DNA sequence: TGTGCCAGCAGTGACTGGACAGGGAACTATGGCTACACCTTC.

The chain is built from TRBV15 and TRBJ2-1; D gene ambiguous. Germline CDR1 reads LNHNV; CDR2 reads YYDKDF (reference sequence). The V end was cut by 0 bases, the J end by 5 bases, with 5 bases between. The CDR3 extends over 13 amino acids. The CDR3, as DNA: TGTGCCACCAGCAGAGAACTACACAATGAGCAGTTCTTC. This encodes CATSRELHNEQFF. The full variable domain, completed using reference TRBV15 and TRBJ2-1, is DAMVIQNPRYQVTQFGKPVTLSCSQTLNHNVMYWYQQKSSQAPKLLFHYYDKDFNNEADTPDNFQSRRPNTSFCFLDIRSPGLGDTAMYLCATSRELHNEQFFGPGTRLTVL.

This clone was counted only a few times. This chain connects TRBV4-1 to TRBJ2-6, with D possibly being TRBD2 (5 bases). Looked up from germline, CDR1 is MGHRA and CDR2 is YSYEKL. V was cut by 8 bases and J by 0 bases, with 14 bases left in between. The CDR3 spans 16 residues. CDR3 DNA: TGCGCCAGCTCACCAGAAGGAGGCTCTGGGGCCAACGTCCTGACTTTC. It translates to CASSPEGGSGANVLTF.

The chain is built from TRBV4-1 and TRBJ2-7; no firm D call. V lost 1 base, J lost 3 bases, and 10 bases lay in between. The CDR3 contains 14 residues. Per the germline V gene, CDR1 is MGHRA and CDR2 is YSYEKL. Here the CDR3 DNA reads TGCGCCAGCAGCCAAGTTGGCATGTTCTACGAGCAGTACTTC. This codes for CASSQVGMFYEQYF.

The V call is TRBV6-5, the J call TRBJ2-7, with D possibly matching TRBD1 (6 bases). Germline assignment: CDR1 MNHEY and CDR2 SVGAGI. V was trimmed by 6 bases and J by 4 bases, leaving 13 bases between them. The CDR3 totals 13 residues. The CDR3 sequence is CASSLGTSYEQYF. As DNA, the CDR3 is TGTGCCAGCAGCCTCGGGACAAGTTACGAGCAGTACTTC.

This chain connects TRBV25-1 to TRBJ2-1; D may be TRBD2 (6 bases). Germline V gene lookup returns CDR1 MGHDK and CDR2 SYGVNS. V lost 8 bases and J 4 bases, leaving 15 bases between the germline ends. The CDR3 runs 14 residues. CDR3 sequence (DNA): TGTGCCAGCTTAGCCCGGGGGAATTACAATGAGCAGTTCTTC. Its protein product is CASLARGNYNEQFF. Drawing the rest from reference TRBV25-1 and TRBJ2-1, the complete variable domain is EADIYQTPRYLVIGTGKKITLECSQTMGHDKMYWYQQDPGMELHLIHYSYGVNSTEKGDLSSESTVSRIRTEHFPLTLESARPSHTSQYLCASLARGNYNEQFFGPGTRLTVL.